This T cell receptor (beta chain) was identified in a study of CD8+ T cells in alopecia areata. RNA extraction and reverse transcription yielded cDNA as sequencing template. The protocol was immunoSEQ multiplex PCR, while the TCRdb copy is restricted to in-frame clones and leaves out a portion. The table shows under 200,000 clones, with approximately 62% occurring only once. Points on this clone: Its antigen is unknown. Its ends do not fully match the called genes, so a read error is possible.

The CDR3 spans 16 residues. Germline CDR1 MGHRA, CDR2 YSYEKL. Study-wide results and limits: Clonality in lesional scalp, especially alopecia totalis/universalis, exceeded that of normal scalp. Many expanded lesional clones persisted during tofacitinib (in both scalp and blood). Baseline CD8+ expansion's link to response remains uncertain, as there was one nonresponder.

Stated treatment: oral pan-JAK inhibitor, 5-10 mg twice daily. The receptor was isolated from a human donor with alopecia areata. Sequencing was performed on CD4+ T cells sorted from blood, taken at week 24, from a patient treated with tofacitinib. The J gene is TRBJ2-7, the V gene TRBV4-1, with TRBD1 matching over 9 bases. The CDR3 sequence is CASSQGPGTGSYEQYF. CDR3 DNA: TGTGCCAGCAGCCAAGGACCCGGGACAGGGTCGTACGAGCAGTACTTC.